This T cell receptor beta chain derives from a study of metastatic and nonmetastatic thyroid tumors (dated by TCRdb to about 2020). Context from the whole study: The researchers compared repertoires between peripheral blood samples and tumor or nodule tissue samples from patients with malignant or benign thyroid disease.

On this clone: No antigen is known for it. A junction boundary mismatches the germline segment, possibly from a read error.

Beyond this particular receptor, the publication reports: In both blood and tumor samples, TCR beta diversity was reported to be significantly higher in malignant tumors than in benign nodules.

CDR1 KGHDR and CDR2 SFDVKD are derived from the germline V gene. The CDR3 covers 17 residues, taking in both the cysteine and the phenylalanine. The sequence is cut down to CDR3 DNA, 51 bases in frame from base 1. Receptor libraries were prepared by PCR. The instrument was an Illumina HiSeq 4000. High-throughput sequencing was used to profile the CDR3 region of the TCR beta-chain in every patient. The study's own analysis went as follows. A classifier to discriminate distant-metastatic papillary thyroid cancer patients was built from CDR3 differences across clinicopathological groups. The Shannon index was used to measure repertoire diversity, and the Morisita-Horn index was used to measure how similar tumor and blood repertoires were. The public sequencing data were trimmed at Q25 with fastp and processed into clonotypes with MiXCR by TCRdb, which kept only in-frame beta chains. Clone size and V and J calls follow TCRdb, not the original study. The sample table holds 20,000 to 25,000 clones, of which 10% to 15% were seen once. The ten largest clones capture under 20% of the sample.

Before undergoing thyroid surgery, none of the patients had been given any kind of treatment. Using T-cell receptor beta sequencing, the study looked back at clinical samples from patients collected from about 2011 to 2019. The clonotype was recovered from a female donor with papillary thyroid cancer or a benign thyroid nodule (not recorded which). Some clones in this sample may be carry-over from other donors' samples. Sequenced: blood. The rearranged chain carries TRBV24-1 and TRBJ2-7, with 8 middle bases fitting TRBD2. The CDR3 here reads CATREAGQAGARYEQYF. The sequence in DNA is TGTGCCACCCGTGAAGCTGGACAAGCGGGAGCCCGCTACGAGCAGTACTTC.